Listed below are T cell receptor beta chains from one sample, sequenced in a study of T cell responses to AZD1222 COVID-19 vaccine. Profiled with immunoSEQ multiplex PCR; TCRdb holds only in-frame clones, not every one. Among more than 140,000 clones listed, about 87% were seen once. This specimen was peripheral blood, taken on day 0 of MenACWY control vaccination. These receptors originate from an adult in good health. Each CDR3 is given with its conserved first and last residue.

J gene,V gene,CDR3 protein
TRBJ1-5,TRBV27,CASSFMSSNQPQHF
TRBJ1-3,TRBV28,CASSFGQDYGNTIYF
TRBJ2-5,TRBV19,CASSIDPGSQETQYF
TRBJ1-3,TRBV3-1/TRBV3-2,CASSRSSTGASGNTIYF
TRBJ2-5,TRBV6-5,CASSFPRGGARETQYF
TRBJ2-6,TRBV4-3,CASSQANRLWANVLTF
TRBJ1-2,TRBV4-3,CASSQIRAATNYGYTF
TRBJ1-1,TRBV7-2,CASSISWTQNTEAFF
TRBJ1-2,TRBV15,CATSGGRGYGYTF
TRBJ2-4,TRBV6-2/TRBV6-3,CASSLGLAVKNIQYF
TRBJ1-5,TRBV21-1,CASGKQGAKDQPQHF
TRBJ2-2,TRBV5-1,CASSLGGLADTGELFF
TRBJ1-2,TRBV19,CASSRAPQGASGYTF
TRBJ1-5,TRBV19,CASSIGRQGGQPQHF
TRBJ2-3,TRBV4-2,CASSQEGSRASDTQYF
TRBJ1-3,TRBV9,CASSVSQGPGNTIYF
TRBJ2-5,TRBV30,CAWSVRGRGLGGMETQYF
TRBJ2-5,TRBV28,CASTFKRGPQETQYF
TRBJ2-3,TRBV5-1,CASSHRAGTDTQYF